The 8 T cell receptor beta chains given below trace back to one sample, sequenced in a study of shared clonotypes between healthy human individuals. Sequencing used immunoSEQ multiplex PCR; TCRdb keeps in-frame clones, though not all of them. The sample consists of about 2.3 million clones, about 92% of them appearing once. The material sequenced was naive CD4+ T cells from PBMCs. Subset defined: CD45RA+ positively selected. These receptors were obtained from a man aged 18 to 35 in good health. Some clones in this sample may be carry-over from other donors' samples.

The chain has TRBV28 and TRBJ2-7; 9 positions match TRBD2. The J segment lost 2 bases and the V segment lost 5 bases, leaving 4 bases of the junction unmatched. The CDR3 totals 14 residues. CDR1 is MDHEN and CDR2 is SYDVKM in the germline V gene. In DNA, the CDR3 is TGTGCCAGCAGTGGGGTAGCGGGAGCCTACGAGCAGTACTTC. This gives the protein CASSGVAGAYEQYF.

There are a few counts of this clone. The V gene is TRBV4-1, the J gene TRBJ1-1; D unresolved. The V gene's germline CDR1 is MGHRA and CDR2 YSYEKL. V dropped 1 base and J dropped 0 bases, with 9 bases sitting between them. The CDR3 runs 15 residues. CDR3 in DNA: TGCGCCAGCAGCCAAGTTTTCCGGGTGAACACTGAAGCTTTCTTT. It translates to CASSQVFRVNTEAFF.

The chain recombines TRBV9 with TRBJ2-3; 7 nucleotides line up with TRBD2. Germline V gene sequence: CDR1 SGDLS, CDR2 YYNGEE. V gave up 3 bases and J gave up 4 bases; unmatched junction bases: 11. The CDR3 contains 16 residues. The CDR3 spells CASSAPSSGPSDTQYF. The CDR3 nucleotides are TGTGCCAGCAGCGCCCCTTCTAGCGGTCCCTCAGATACGCAGTATTTT.

The chain combines TRBV11-2 with TRBJ2-7, with D possibly TRBD1 on 6 matching bases. Germline assignment: CDR1 SGHAT and CDR2 FQNNGV. Trimming took 0 bases from V and 6 from J, leaving 12 bases between them. This CDR3 is 14 amino acids long. Here the CDR3 DNA reads TGTGCCAGCAGCTTAGACGCAGGGGCGGGCGAGCAGTACTTC. Protein product: CASSLDAGAGEQYF.

The chain links TRBV4-2 to TRBJ2-2; 7 nucleotides align to TRBD2. V was clipped by 7 bases and J by 1 base; unmatched bases: 6. The germline V gene encodes CDR1 LGHNA and CDR2 YNFKEQ. The CDR3 spans 15 residues. The CDR3 region has the DNA TGTGCCAGCACTCCGGCTAGCGGGAACACCGGGGAGCTGTTTTTT. Its translation: CASTPASGNTGELFF.

The chain uses TRBV29-1 and TRBJ1-2, with no clear D. CDR1 is SQVTM, CDR2 ANQGSEA, per germline. The CDR3 spans 15 residues. V lost 5 bases, J lost 3 bases, and 19 bases lay in between. The CDR3 DNA sequence: TGCAGCGTTCTGGTCTTACTCAGGATCGACTATGGCTACACCTTC. Translation: CSVLVLLRIDYGYTF.

The chain employs TRBV29-1 and TRBJ2-7; D is unclear. Per the germline V gene, CDR1 is SQVTM and CDR2 is ANQGSEA. The CDR3 totals 15 residues. Trimming took off 4 bases at V and 0 bases at J, with 16 bases between the two ends. The CDR3 here is CSVAGSASYSYEQYF. CDR3 bases: TGCAGCGTTGCCGGGTCAGCCAGTTACTCCTACGAGCAGTACTTC.

This clone is a singleton in its sample. The V and J genes are TRBV7-2 and TRBJ1-1; D is undetermined. The germline CDR1 and CDR2 sequences are SGHTA and FQGNSA. Trimming stripped 1 base from V and 3 bases from J, with 9 bases between. The CDR3 extends over 14 amino acids. The CDR3 region has the DNA TGTGCCAGCAGCTTAGGGGCGGGATACACTGAAGCTTTCTTT. Its translation is CASSLGAGYTEAFF. Full variable domain (remainder filled in from reference TRBV7-2 and TRBJ1-1): GAGVSQSPSNKVTEKGKDVELRCDPISGHTALYWYRQSLGQGLEFLIYFQGNSAPDKSGLPSDRFSAERTGGSVSTLTIQRTQQEDSAVYLCASSLGAGYTEAFFGQGTRLTVV.